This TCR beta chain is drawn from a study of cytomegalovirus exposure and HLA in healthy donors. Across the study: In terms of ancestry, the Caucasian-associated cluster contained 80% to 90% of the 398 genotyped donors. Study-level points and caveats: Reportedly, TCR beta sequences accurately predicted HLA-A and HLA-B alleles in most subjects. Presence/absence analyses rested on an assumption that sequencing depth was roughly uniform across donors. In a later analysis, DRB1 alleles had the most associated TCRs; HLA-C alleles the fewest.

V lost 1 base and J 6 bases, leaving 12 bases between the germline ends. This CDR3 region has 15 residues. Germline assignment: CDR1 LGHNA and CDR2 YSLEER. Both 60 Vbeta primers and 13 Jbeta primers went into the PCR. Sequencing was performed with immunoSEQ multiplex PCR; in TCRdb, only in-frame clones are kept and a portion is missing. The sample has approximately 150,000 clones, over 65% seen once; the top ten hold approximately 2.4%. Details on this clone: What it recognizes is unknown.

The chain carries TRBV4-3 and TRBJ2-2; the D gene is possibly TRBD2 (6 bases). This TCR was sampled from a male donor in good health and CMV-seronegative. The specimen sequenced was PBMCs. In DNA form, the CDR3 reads TGCGCCAGCAGCCAAGTGTATAGCGGCCCCGGGGAGCTGTTTTTT. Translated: CASSQVYSGPGELFF.